These 10 T cell receptor beta chains came from one sample sequenced in a study of CD8 T cells in ankylosing spondylitis. MiXCR, run by TCRdb on the 5' RACE reads, gives a single entry per CDR3 protein. The sample holds roughly 250,000 distinct CDR3 sequences, 8.6% seen once. The source material was blood, either unsorted or a sorted T cell fraction (not recorded which). Receptors originate from a male donor with ankylosing spondylitis or in good health (not recorded which).

This clonotype showed up many times. The chain has TRBV12-3 or TRBV12-4 and TRBJ1-2; a possible D gene is TRBD1 (5 bases). V was clipped by 2 bases and J by 6 bases, with 7 bases between them. The CDR3 loop spans 12 amino acids. CDR3 in DNA: TGTGCCAGCAGTTTAACGGGGGATGGCTACACCTTC. Protein product: CASSLTGDGYTF.

This clonotype was counted at least ten times. This may stem from a read error, because a much larger clone lies one nucleotide away. V is TRBV5-1 and J is TRBJ1-5, with 8 bases aligning to TRBD1. In germline, CDR1 is SGHRS, CDR2 YFSETQ. V dropped 0 bases and J dropped 5; count of bases not matched to a gene: 1. The CDR3 has 14 amino acids. The CDR3 nucleotides are TGCGCCAGCAGCTTGGCAGGGGGCGATCAGCCCCAGCATTTT. It encodes CASSLAGGDQPQHF.

Ten or more counts support this clonotype. The V and J genes are TRBV12-3 or TRBV12-4 and TRBJ2-1; unclear D gene. Trimming cost V 4 bases and J 8 bases, with 9 bases left between them. CDR3 length: 12 residues. CDR3 bases: TGTGCCAGCAGTTCGCCACCGGATGAGCAGTTCTTC. Translated: CASSSPPDEQFF.

This clonotype was detected a few times. The chain recombines TRBV19 with TRBJ2-7; perhaps TRBD1 as D (6 bases). CDR1 and CDR2 from the germline V gene are LNHDA and SQIVND (reference sequence). The V end lost 11 bases, the J end lost 5 bases, and 13 bases lay between the germline ends. CDR3 length: 11 amino acids. The CDR3 DNA sequence: TGTGCCGCAGGGGCGGGCAACGAGCAGTACTTC. Translated, it gives CAAGAGNEQYF. Variable domain in full (rest from reference TRBV19 and TRBJ2-7): DGGITQSPKYLFRKEGQNVTLSCEQNLNHDAMYWYRQDPGQGLRLIYYSQIVNDFQKGDIAEGYSVSREKKESFPLTVTSAQKNPTAFYLCAAGAGNEQYFGPGTRLTVT.

At least ten counts were recorded for this clonotype. J is TRBJ2-1 and V is TRBV20-1, with TRBD2 matching over 8 bases. Germline V gene sequence: CDR1 DFQATT, CDR2 SNEGSKA (reference sequence). Unmatched junction bases numbered 6, after V lost 0 bases and J lost 5 bases. The CDR3 extends over 15 amino acids. Written as DNA, the CDR3 is TGCAGTGCTAGAGATCGGGTACTAGCGGACAATGAGCAGTTCTTC. Its protein is CSARDRVLADNEQFF.

This clonotype came up a few times. This rearrangement joins TRBV24-1 to TRBJ2-2; D may be TRBD1 (6 bases). The CDR3 is 14 residues long. The germline gives CDR1 KGHDR, CDR2 SFDVKD. V dropped 8 bases and J dropped 4 bases, with 13 bases sitting between them. The CDR3 sequence: CATTPGQPTGELFF. In DNA form, the CDR3 reads TGTGCCACCACTCCCGGACAGCCCACCGGGGAGCTGTTTTTT.

This clonotype has at least ten counts. This chain connects TRBV4-2 to TRBJ2-2; no reliable D call. V shed 6 bases and J shed 0 bases, with 5 bases lying between them. CDR1 and CDR2 from the germline V gene are LGHNA and YNFKEQ. The CDR3 runs to 13 residues. The CDR3 region is CASRPSNTGELFF. The CDR3 region has the DNA TGTGCCAGCAGACCCTCGAACACCGGGGAGCTGTTTTTT.

This clonotype has just a few counts. This chain links TRBV4-2 with TRBJ2-3, with 10 bases fitting TRBD2. Per germline, CDR1 LGHNA and CDR2 YNFKEQ. The CDR3 is made up of 15 amino acids. V shed 7 bases and J 5 bases; nucleotides not matched to a gene: 9. The CDR3 bases are TGTGCCAGCAAAGCGGGGGGGCCTGATGAAGATACGCAGTATTTT. Translation gives CASKAGGPDEDTQYF.

This clonotype was picked up many times. The rearrangement uses TRBV7-2 and TRBJ1-2; 9 bases fit TRBD1. Trimming removed 3 bases from V and 5 bases from J; junction bases left unmatched: 4. Germline lookup yields CDR1 SGHTA and CDR2 FQGNSA. The CDR3 is made up of 14 amino acids. CDR3 sequence: CASSFQGQGYGYTF. In nucleotides, the CDR3 is TGTGCCAGCAGCTTCCAGGGACAGGGATATGGCTACACCTTC.

In its sample, this clonotype was seen many times. The V and J genes are TRBV24-1 and TRBJ1-1; possibly TRBD1 for D (5 bases). This CDR3 is built from 13 residues. V lost 1 base and J 4 bases, leaving 6 bases between the germline ends. CDR1 is KGHDR, CDR2 SFDVKD, per germline. The CDR3 DNA follows: TGTGCCACCAGTGATTTTAGGGGCACTGAAGCTTTCTTT. Translated, it gives CATSDFRGTEAFF.